Each of the 14 T cell receptor beta chains below was sequenced from the same sample in a study of a mutant IDH1 vaccine in newly diagnosed glioma. The assay was immunoSEQ multiplex PCR, and TCRdb's table has in-frame clones only and misses some. The sample includes about 65,000 clones, 80% to 90% of them seen just once. The antigens of these receptors remain unknown. Indicated time point: week 23, last vaccination. Every vaccine dose comprised 300 ug of mutant IDH1 20-mer peptide plus topical imiquimod. The source material was PBMCs, sampled from a glioma patient whose treatment included an IDH1 peptide vaccine. These receptors were collected from a man aged 30 to 45 with glioma.

The rearrangement joins TRBV5-5 to TRBJ1-2, with D perhaps matching TRBD1 (6 bases). The CDR3 is 17 residues long. Germline-derived CDR1 and CDR2 are SGHKS and YYEKEE (reference sequence). V was trimmed by 4 bases and J by 8 bases, leaving 27 bases between them. The CDR3 DNA reads TGTGCCAGCAGCCCGGAAACGGGTCCGGGGGCGCGTCGAGGCTACACCTTC. This sequence encodes CASSPETGPGARRGYTF.

The chain joins TRBV5-4 to TRBJ2-1, with 11 nucleotides matching TRBD2. This CDR3 is 16 amino acids long. With 3 bases clipped from V and 6 bases from J, the junction kept 8 bases outside the gene matches. CDR1 is SGHNT, CDR2 YYREEE, per germline (reference sequence). CDR3 nucleotide sequence: TGTGCCAGCAGCTGGCTAGCGGGGGGTAACCTCAATGAGCAGTTCTTC. This gives the protein CASSWLAGGNLNEQFF.

This clone is a singleton in its sample. At the DNA level, this CDR3 is encoded by other sequences in the same sample as well. V usage is TRBV6-5 and J usage is TRBJ2-7; D unresolved. The CDR3 loop spans 13 amino acids. CDR1 is MNHEY, CDR2 SVGAGI, per germline. V lost 0 bases, J lost 4 bases, and 7 bases lay in between. CDR3 in DNA: TGTGCCAGCAGTTACTCTGGCAGGTACGAGCAGTACTTC. Amino acids: CASSYSGRYEQYF.

V is TRBV5-5 and J is TRBJ1-4; 8 bases map to TRBD1. V gave up 5 bases and J gave up 2 bases; unmatched junction bases: 5. Per germline, CDR1 SGHKS and CDR2 YYEKEE (reference sequence). This CDR3 has 15 residues. CDR3 nucleotides: TGTGCCAGCAGGGACAGGGAAATGACTAATGAAAAACTGTTTTTT. Translating gives CASRDREMTNEKLFF.

This chain joins TRBV7-9 and TRBJ1-2; TRBD1 matches 7 bases. Germline V gene sequence: CDR1 SEHNR, CDR2 FQNEAQ (reference sequence). V dropped 4 bases and J dropped 6; count of bases not matched to a gene: 11. This CDR3 is 15 amino acids long. The CDR3 protein is CASSYPGTVLNGYTF. The CDR3 nucleotides read TGTGCCAGCAGCTACCCCGGGACAGTCCTTAATGGCTACACCTTC.

The gene calls are TRBV6-6 and TRBJ2-1; 8 bases agree with TRBD2. Germline V gives CDR1 MNHNY, CDR2 SVGAGI (reference sequence). V lost 7 bases, J lost 1 base, and 3 bases stayed unmatched. This CDR3 region has 14 residues. Here the CDR3 DNA reads TGTGCCAGCATCTCGGGGGGGTCCTACAATGAGCAGTTCTTC. Its protein is CASISGGSYNEQFF.

Here the CDR3 reads CASSQGPLVGNTDTQYF. In DNA form, the CDR3 reads TGCGCCAGCAGCCAGGGGCCACTAGTGGGGAACACAGATACGCAGTATTTT. The rearrangement joins TRBV4-1 to TRBJ2-3; D could derive from TRBD1 or TRBD2 (5 bases each). Trimming shortened V by 3 bases and J by 2 bases, and 18 bases separated the two germline ends. CDR3 size: 17 residues. The germline V gene encodes CDR1 MGHRA and CDR2 YSYEKL.

The V gene is TRBV10-1, the J gene TRBJ2-3; D remains unclear. The V and J ends lost 4 bases and 4 bases respectively, with 12 bases between them. This CDR3 is 14 amino acids long. Germline assignment: CDR1 WNHNN and CDR2 SYGVQD (reference sequence). The CDR3 here is CASSVAGSPDTQYF. The CDR3 DNA is TGCGCCAGCAGTGTCGCAGGATCCCCAGATACGCAGTATTTT.

The chain links TRBV5-1 to TRBJ2-1; TRBD1 matches 10 bases. This CDR3 contains 17 residues. Germline CDR1 reads SGHRS; CDR2 reads YFSETQ. After removal of 3 bases from V and 8 bases from J, the junction contained 14 bases not matched to a gene. The CDR3 nucleotides read TGCGCCAGCAGCTCAGTGGGGAGGGGACAGGGGAGCTATGAGCAGTTCTTC. This codes for CASSSVGRGQGSYEQFF.

The chain is built from TRBV7-8 and TRBJ1-3; D call uncertain. V lost 1 base and J 0 bases, leaving 7 bases between the germline ends. The germline CDR1 and CDR2 sequences are SGHVS and FQNEAQ. This CDR3 is built from 15 residues. In nucleotides, the CDR3 is TGTGCCAGCAGCTTAGGATACAACTCTGGAAACACCATATATTTT. Protein product: CASSLGYNSGNTIYF.

A single count supports this clone. The chain recombines TRBV15 with TRBJ1-1; D ambiguous. Trimming took 2 bases from V and 1 from J, leaving 11 bases between them. The CDR3 has 15 residues. CDR1 is LNHNV and CDR2 is YYDKDF in the germline V gene (reference sequence). As DNA, the CDR3 is TGTGCCACCAGCAGACCCTGGACGGAGAACACTGAAGCTTTCTTT. This sequence encodes CATSRPWTENTEAFF.

This clone was recorded a few times. The gene calls are TRBV5-1 and TRBJ2-5; TRBD2 agrees at 8 bases. The CDR3 has 14 residues. The V gene end was trimmed by 2 bases and the J gene end by 1 base; junction bases not matched to a gene: 1. Germline V gene lookup returns CDR1 SGHRS and CDR2 YFSETQ. The CDR3 coding sequence is TGCGCCAGCAGCTTCGGGGGGGTCCAAGAGACCCAGTACTTC. Translating it yields CASSFGGVQETQYF.

The rearrangement links TRBV7-2 to TRBJ2-5; 9 bases map to TRBD1. The V and J ends lost 4 bases and 4 bases, in that order; junction bases with no gene match: 10. Germline CDR1 reads SGHTA; CDR2 reads FQGNSA. The CDR3 contains 16 residues. The CDR3 nucleotides are TGTGCCAGCAGCTCTTCGGGACAGGGATTGCTAGAGACCCAGTACTTC. This codes for CASSSSGQGLLETQYF.

V gene TRBV19 combines with J gene TRBJ1-6; the D gene is possibly TRBD1 (6 bases). The CDR3 spans 15 residues. CDR1 and CDR2 from the germline V gene are LNHDA and SQIVND (reference sequence). Trimming removed 6 bases at V and 10 bases at J, with 19 bases between. The CDR3 loop is CASRIRDTTGSPLHF. CDR3 coding DNA: TGTGCCAGTAGAATCCGGGACACAACGGGATCACCCCTCCACTTT.